The entry below gives a single T cell receptor (beta chain) sequence along with its context. The sample is drawn from a study of cytomegalovirus exposure and HLA in healthy donors. 60 Vbeta and 13 Jbeta primers were used in PCR. Generated by immunoSEQ multiplex PCR, the TCRdb table keeps only in-frame clones and is missing some. The data contain about 98,000 clones, roughly 81% of them singletons. The CDR3 is made up of 13 amino acids. V lost 6 bases and J 1 base, leaving 11 bases between the germline ends. CDR1 and CDR2 from the germline V gene are SQVTM and ANQGSEA. The TCR sequence derives from a man in his forties or fifties in good health and CMV-seronegative. The sample taken for sequencing was PBMCs. The V call is TRBV29-1, the J call TRBJ2-3, with D perhaps matching TRBD1 (6 bases). Here the CDR3 reads CSVRYRGTDTQYF. Here the CDR3 DNA reads TGCAGCGTACGGTACAGGGGCACAGATACGCAGTATTTT.